This is a list of T cell receptor beta chains from one sample in a study of cytomegalovirus exposure and HLA in healthy donors. Profiled with immunoSEQ multiplex PCR; TCRdb holds only in-frame clones, not every one. The sample includes some 150,000 clones, roughly 80% of them seen just once. Sequences were obtained from PBMCs. These receptors were collected from a man under 40 in good health and CMV-seronegative. CDR3s include the opening cysteine and the closing phenylalanine or tryptophan. A D gene is named only where the DNA matches it firmly. Expanded clones get a size class; other rows say once, few or many, or leave the size out.

D gene	clone size	V gene	J gene	CDR3 DNA	CDR3 protein
NA	NA	TRBV11-2	TRBJ1-5	TGTGCCAGCAGCTTAGGGGGGCGTCAGCCCCAGCATTTT	CASSLGGRQPQHF
TRBD1	NA	TRBV27	TRBJ2-6	TGTGCCAGCACCCCGACAGGGGGCGCCTACTGGGCCAACGTCCTGACTTTC	CASTPTGGAYWANVLTF
TRBD2	NA	TRBV5-1	TRBJ2-2	TGCGCCAGCAGCTTGAATAGCGGGGGTAACACCGGGGAGCTGTTTTTT	CASSLNSGGNTGELFF
NA	NA	TRBV7-2	TRBJ1-2	TGTGCCAGCAGCTTAATTCTCAACTATGGCTACACCTTC	CASSLILNYGYTF
NA	NA	TRBV29-1	TRBJ2-6	TGCAGCGTCCTCAATACCGGGACTGGGGAGGCCAACGTCCTGACTTTC	CSVLNTGTGEANVLTF
NA	NA	TRBV9	TRBJ1-1	TGTGCCAGCAGCGTAGGTTCGGGAACGGGTGAAGCTTTCTTT	CASSVGSGTGEAFF
NA	NA	TRBV30	TRBJ1-4	TGTGCCTGGAGTGTAAAAGGGGCAACTAATGAAAAACTGTTTTTT	CAWSVKGATNEKLFF
NA	NA	TRBV6-5	TRBJ1-5	TGTGCCAGCTCCGGGACACCTGATCAGCCCCAGCATTTT	CASSGTPDQPQHF
NA	NA	TRBV6-5	TRBJ2-7	TGTGCCAGCAGTCCCGGGTTTTACTCCTACGAGCAGTACTTC	CASSPGFYSYEQYF
TRBD1	few	TRBV6-6	TRBJ1-6	TGTGCCAGCAGATCGGGACAGCTCAATTCACCCCTCCACTTT	CASRSGQLNSPLHF
NA	NA	TRBV28	TRBJ1-1	TGTGCCAGCAGCCCCCCAGGGCGGGCTTTCTTT	CASSPPGRAFF
NA	NA	TRBV2	TRBJ1-5	TGTGCCAGCAGTGCCGGGGGTCAGCCCCAGCATTTT	CASSAGGQPQHF
TRBD1	NA	TRBV15	TRBJ1-5	TGTGCCATCTCAACTCTCGGCAGGGGGCGAGAGGGCAATCAGCCCCAGCATTTT	CAISTLGRGREGNQPQHF
NA	NA	TRBV10-3	TRBJ2-7	TGTGCCATCAGGGACAGTGAAAAGCAGTACTTC	CAIRDSEKQYF
TRBD1	NA	TRBV5-1	TRBJ1-2	TGCGCCAGCAGTTCCGGGACAGGGGACTATGGCTACACCTTC	CASSSGTGDYGYTF
NA	once	TRBV2	TRBJ2-1	TGTGCCAGCAGGCCTAACTGGGGGGATGAGCAGTTCTTC	CASRPNWGDEQFF
NA	NA	TRBV19	TRBJ1-5	TGTGCCAGTAGTATTCCCCCGGGTCCGGGGCATTTT	CASSIPPGPGHF
TRBD1	few	TRBV5-1	TRBJ1-1	TGCGCCAGCAGCTTCCGCAGGGGGATGGGGGCTTTCTTT	CASSFRRGMGAFF
NA	NA	TRBV11-3	TRBJ2-2	TGTGCCAGCAGCTTATATGGGGCGGGGACCGGGGAGCTGTTTTTT	CASSLYGAGTGELFF
NA	NA	TRBV28	TRBJ1-2	TGTGCCAGCAGCGCCGAGGGCCGAAGTGCCCTCAACTATGGCTACACCTTC	CASSAEGRSALNYGYTF
NA	NA	TRBV7-9	TRBJ1-5	TGTGCCAGCAGCCCCTTCTCGGGTGATCAGCCCCAGCATTTT	CASSPFSGDQPQHF
TRBD1	NA	TRBV7-9	TRBJ1-1	TGTGCCAGCAGCTCGGCCGTACAGGGGGACACTGAAGCTTTCTTT	CASSSAVQGDTEAFF
NA	NA	TRBV27	TRBJ1-6	TGTGCCAGCAGTTACGGGACACTTAATTCACCCCTCCACTTT	CASSYGTLNSPLHF